The present entry profiles one T cell receptor beta chain with its context. As yet, its antigen is unknown. Sample time point: roughly 6 months of natalizumab therapy. These data come from a study of multiple sclerosis patients with progressive multifocal leukoencephalopathy. Findings and limits, study-wide: It is unclear whether the findings reflect JC virus infection or general immunocompromise. At PML onset, no shared TRBV or TRBJ gene usage was seen.

Trimming left V 5 bases short and J 0 bases short, with 20 bases between. Germline CDR1 is MGHDK and CDR2 is SYGVNS. This CDR3 region has 18 residues. The table came from immunoSEQ multiplex PCR; TCRdb's copy has only in-frame clones and leaves some out. The repertoire holds 29,000 or so clones, with 85% to 90% as singletons. The chain is built from TRBV25-1 and TRBJ2-4, with D possibly matching TRBD2 (5 bases). The origin of this receptor is a human donor with multiple sclerosis. Here the sequenced sample was PBMCs, taken from a patient treated with natalizumab. DNA for the CDR3: TGTGCCAGCAGTCCCCTCGGGTCCGGGGTCTTAGCCAAAAACATTCAGTACTTC. Residues: CASSPLGSGVLAKNIQYF.